This TCR beta chain was captured by sequencing in a study of T cell responses to AZD1222 COVID-19 vaccine. Generated by immunoSEQ multiplex PCR, the TCRdb table keeps only in-frame clones and is missing some. Here the sample spans 97,000 or so clones, roughly 90% being singletons. The material was peripheral blood, obtained 28 days after the second AZD1222 dose. The receptor was isolated from an adult who received the AZD1222 COVID-19 vaccine.

The CDR3 DNA follows: TGTGCCAGTACCGTCCCCGGGCAATTTGGGACTGAAGCTTTCTTT. Its translation is CASTVPGQFGTEAFF. The chain employs TRBV19 and TRBJ1-1; D is uncertain. Trimming left V 7 bases short and J 5 bases short, with 20 bases between. CDR1 LNHDA and CDR2 SQIVND come from the germline V gene (reference sequence). This CDR3 comprises 15 residues.